This T cell receptor (beta chain) emerged from a study of T cells after yellow fever vaccination. As for the study in general: The study sorted EM, EMRA, CM and Tscm memory subsets by CD3, CD45RA, CCR7 and CD95. SMART-Seq v4 Ultra Low Input served to prepare low-cell-number fractions.

Study-wide findings and caveats: Researchers noted that a small share of clonotypes showed up in both CD4 and CD8 compartments.

TCRdb re-called the 5' RACE reads through MiXCR, storing one row per CDR3 protein. The table has about 32,000 distinct CDR3 sequences, 6.6% seen once. This clonotype showed up many times. This receptor was obtained from a man between 18 and 29 years old who received the YFV17D yellow fever vaccine. The sample in question was PBMCs, either bulk or a sorted T-cell subset (CD4+, CD8+, memory, or dextramer-sorted; not recorded which), obtained on the day of the first yellow fever vaccination.

CDR3 sequence reads: CASSIQGLASPLHF. CDR3 DNA sequence: TGTGCCAGCAGTATCCAGGGACTGGCTTCACCCCTCCACTTT. The chain uses TRBV6-1 and TRBJ1-6; a possible D gene is TRBD1 (5 bases). The V end was cut by 5 bases, the J end by 9 bases, with 14 bases between. Germline values: CDR1 MNHNS, CDR2 SASEGT. This CDR3 is 14 amino acids long.